The T cell receptor (beta chain) under discussion was sequenced for a study of blood T cell repertoires in COVID-19. At the level of the study: Sites across the United States, Italy and Spain contributed samples from acute and convalescent COVID-19. T cells, B-cell-depleted T cells, or PBMCs provided the cDNA or gDNA that served as material.

As originally analysed: Quantification of nucleated cells was approximated via reference gene primer amplification. Sequenced by immunoSEQ multiplex PCR; TCRdb stores in-frame clones only, minus some. V and J calls and clone size are those listed in that table; D and trimming were worked out from the DNA. The sample lists under 20,000 clones, more than 85% occurring once. The germline V gene encodes CDR1 SGDLS and CDR2 YYNGEE. The CDR3 totals 14 residues. V lost 0 bases and J lost 9, with 10 bases in between. The clonotype was recovered from a human donor in a cohort sampled during active COVID-19. Sequencing used peripheral blood. This chain joins TRBV9 and TRBJ1-6; D gene uncertain. The CDR3, as DNA: TGTGCCAGCAGCGTAGTCGAGAACTCTTCACCCCTCCACTTT. It specifies CASSVVENSSPLHF.